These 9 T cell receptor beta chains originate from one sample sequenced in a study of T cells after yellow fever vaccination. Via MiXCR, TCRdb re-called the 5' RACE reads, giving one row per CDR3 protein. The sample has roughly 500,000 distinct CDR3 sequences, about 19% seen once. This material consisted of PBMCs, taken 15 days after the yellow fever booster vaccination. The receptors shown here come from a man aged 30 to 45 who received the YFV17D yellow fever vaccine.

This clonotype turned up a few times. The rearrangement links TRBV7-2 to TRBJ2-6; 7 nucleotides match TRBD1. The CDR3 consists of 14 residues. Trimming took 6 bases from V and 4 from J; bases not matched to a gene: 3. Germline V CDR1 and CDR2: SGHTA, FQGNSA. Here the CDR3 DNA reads TGTGCCAGCAGGACAGGGAACGGGGCCAACGTCCTGACTTTC. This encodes CASRTGNGANVLTF.

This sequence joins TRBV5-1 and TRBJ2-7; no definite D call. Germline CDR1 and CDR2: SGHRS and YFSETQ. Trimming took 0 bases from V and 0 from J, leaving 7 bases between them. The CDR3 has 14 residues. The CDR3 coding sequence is TGCGCCAGCAGCTTGGCCAACCCCTCCTACGAGCAGTACTTC. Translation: CASSLANPSYEQYF.

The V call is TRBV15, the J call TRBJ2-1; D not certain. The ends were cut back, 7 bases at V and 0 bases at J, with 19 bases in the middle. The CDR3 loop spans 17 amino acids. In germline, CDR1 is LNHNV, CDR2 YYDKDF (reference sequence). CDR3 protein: CATTPKAVRGSYNEQFF. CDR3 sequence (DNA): TGTGCCACCACCCCTAAGGCGGTACGTGGCTCCTACAATGAGCAGTTCTTC.

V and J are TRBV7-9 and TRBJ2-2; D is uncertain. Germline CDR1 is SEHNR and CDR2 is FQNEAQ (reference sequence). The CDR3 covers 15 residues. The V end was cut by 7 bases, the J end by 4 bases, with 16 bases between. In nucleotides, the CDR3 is TGTGCCAGCACCCTGGGCCGGCACCCCACCGGGGAGCTGTTTTTT. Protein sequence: CASTLGRHPTGELFF.

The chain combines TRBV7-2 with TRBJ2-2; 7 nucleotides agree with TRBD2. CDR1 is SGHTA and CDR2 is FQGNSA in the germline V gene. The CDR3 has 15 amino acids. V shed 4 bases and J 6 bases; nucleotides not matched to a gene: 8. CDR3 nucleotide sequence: TGTGCCAGCAGCTACACCCTCGCGGGAGCCGGGGAGCTGTTTTTT. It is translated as CASSYTLAGAGELFF. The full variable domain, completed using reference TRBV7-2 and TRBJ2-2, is GAGVSQSPSNKVTEKGKDVELRCDPISGHTALYWYRQSLGQGLEFLIYFQGNSAPDKSGLPSDRFSAERTGGSVSTLTIQRTQQEDSAVYLCASSYTLAGAGELFFGEGSRLTVL.

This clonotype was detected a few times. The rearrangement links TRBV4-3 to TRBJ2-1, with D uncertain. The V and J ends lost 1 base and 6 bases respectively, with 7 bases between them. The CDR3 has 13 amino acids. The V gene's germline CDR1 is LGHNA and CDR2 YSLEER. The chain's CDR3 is CASSQGGSNEQFF. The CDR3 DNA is TGCGCCAGCAGCCAAGGAGGCAGCAATGAGCAGTTCTTC.

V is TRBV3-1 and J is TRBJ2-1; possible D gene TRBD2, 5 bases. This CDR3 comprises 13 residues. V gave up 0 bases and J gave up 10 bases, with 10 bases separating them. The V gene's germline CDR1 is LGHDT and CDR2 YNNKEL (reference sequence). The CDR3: CASSQDGSGEQFF. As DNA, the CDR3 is TGTGCCAGCAGCCAAGATGGGTCGGGGGAGCAGTTCTTC.

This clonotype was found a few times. The CDR3 loop reads CASSSHNQAYEQYF. The DNA of the CDR3 is TGTGCCAGCAGCTCGCACAACCAGGCGTACGAGCAGTACTTC. This chain connects TRBV7-2 to TRBJ2-7; D unclear. The CDR3 is 14 amino acids. Trimming stripped 4 bases from V and 4 bases from J, with 14 bases between. Germline V gene data show CDR1 as SGHTA and CDR2 as FQGNSA.

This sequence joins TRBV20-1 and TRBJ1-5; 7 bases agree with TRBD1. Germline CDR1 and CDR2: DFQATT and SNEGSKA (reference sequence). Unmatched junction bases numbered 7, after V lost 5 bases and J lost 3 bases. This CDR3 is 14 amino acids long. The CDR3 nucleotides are TGCAGTGCTCGACAGGGAGGTTCCAATCAGCCCCAGCATTTT. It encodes CSARQGGSNQPQHF.